This T cell receptor (beta chain) originates from a study of T cell responses to AZD1222 COVID-19 vaccine. The junction had 4 bases not matched to a gene; V was cut back by 5 bases and J by 7 bases. Germline V lookup: CDR1 LNHDA, CDR2 SQIVND (reference sequence). The CDR3 extends over 13 amino acids. Regarding this clone: Its antigen is currently unknown.

Regarding the study as a whole: Among the donors, most were white British and more were female, and clonal diversity was possibly underestimated. Repertoire samples came only from after the peak T cell response. There were vaccine-associated CD4 TCRs across spike, dominant at 160-218 and 743-854.

Method: immunoSEQ multiplex PCR; TCRdb's copy keeps in-frame clones and lacks some. Of about 90,000 clones listed, under 95% are singletons. The V gene is TRBV19, the J gene TRBJ1-1; 10 nucleotides agree with TRBD1. This TCR came from an adult in good health. The sequences come from peripheral blood, collected on day 0 of MenACWY control vaccination. The CDR3 reads CASSQTGGDEAFF. The CDR3 DNA sequence: TGTGCCAGTAGTCAGACAGGGGGCGATGAAGCTTTCTTT.